The rows below give T cell receptor beta chains drawn from one sample of a study of shared clonotypes between healthy human individuals. TCRdb keeps only in-frame clones here, not all; method: immunoSEQ multiplex PCR. There are about 600,000 clones in the sample; around 95% occur only once, and 0.11% lies in the top ten. Source material: naive CD8+ T cells sorted from blood. These receptors all stem from a woman aged 25-40 years in good health. Each CDR3 is given with its conserved first and last residue. The D gene is left open where the match is weak. Size tells how often a clone was seen (once, few, many) or the class of an expanded clone, and some rows leave it out.

.	TRBJ1-1	.	TRBV5-1	TGCGCCAGCAGCTGGCGGGGGCAGGAGACTGAAGCTTTCTTT	CASSWRGQETEAFF
.	TRBJ1-5	.	TRBV5-6	TGTGCCAGCAGCTCCTTTAATCAGCCCCAGCATTTT	CASSSFNQPQHF
.	TRBJ2-1	.	TRBV28	TGTGCCAGCAATTTCCGGGGGCTGTACAATGAGCAGTTCTTC	CASNFRGLYNEQFF
.	TRBJ2-2	.	TRBV27	TGTGCCAGCAGCCTGGGACGAAATCCAGGGGAGCTGTTTTTT	CASSLGRNPGELFF
.	TRBJ1-2	once	TRBV4-2	TGTGCCAGCAGCCAGGGGCCGGACAGACACTATGGCTACACCTTC	CASSQGPDRHYGYTF
TRBD1	TRBJ1-2	.	TRBV5-4	TGTGCCAGCAGCTTGACCGGGACAGCGTTTAACTATGGCTACACCTTC	CASSLTGTAFNYGYTF
.	TRBJ2-3	once	TRBV9	TGTGCCAGCAGCGTAGAATTTCGCCCCCCAGATACGCAGTATTTT	CASSVEFRPPDTQYF
.	TRBJ2-7	.	TRBV28	TGTGCCAGCAGTTTAATACCCGACAGCAGCGAGCAGTACTTC	CASSLIPDSSEQYF
.	TRBJ1-1	once	TRBV5-1	TGCGCCAGCAGCGGGAAGGTGAACACTGAAGCTTTCTTT	CASSGKVNTEAFF
TRBD2	TRBJ2-1	.	TRBV19	TGTGCCAGTAGTATAGCTAGCGGGAGCCCCAATGAGCAGTTCTTC	CASSIASGSPNEQFF
TRBD1	TRBJ1-5	.	TRBV28	TGTGCCAGCAGTTTAGTGGGTGGGACAGGTTATCAGCCCCAGCATTTT	CASSLVGGTGYQPQHF
.	TRBJ2-7	.	TRBV12-1	.	CASSFASGSLYEQYF
.	TRBJ1-2	.	TRBV28	TGTGCCAGCAGTTTGGGGGGGCTCTATGGCTACACCTTC	CASSLGGLYGYTF
.	TRBJ1-2	.	TRBV27	TGTGCCAGCAGTTTATTTCCGGGGGGGGATGGCTACACCTTC	CASSLFPGGDGYTF
TRBD2	TRBJ2-7	.	TRBV9	TGTGCCAGCAGCCCACCAGACGGGAGGTCCGAGCAGTACTTC	CASSPPDGRSEQYF
TRBD1	TRBJ2-7	once	TRBV30	TGTGCCTGGAGGCGGGGGCTGGGACAGGGGACCTACGAGCAGTACTTC	CAWRRGLGQGTYEQYF
.	TRBJ2-1	.	TRBV29-1	TGCAGCGTCCTACACGCTGAGCAGTTCTTC	CSVLHAEQFF
.	TRBJ2-7	.	TRBV2	TGTGCCAGCAGTGAGGGCAGGGGCGCCTACGAGCAGTACTTC	CASSEGRGAYEQYF
.	TRBJ2-1	.	TRBV5-6	TGTGCCAGCAGCTCCTTGGACGGCACCTACAATGAGCAGTTCTTC	CASSSLDGTYNEQFF
.	TRBJ2-6	.	TRBV27	TGTGCCAGCAGTCAGCAGGGTTCTGGGGCCAACGTCCTGACTTTC	CASSQQGSGANVLTF
.	TRBJ1-1	few	TRBV5-6	TGTGCCAGCAGGATAGAGAGAGAGAACACTGAAGCTTTCTTT	CASRIERENTEAFF
.	TRBJ2-7	.	TRBV28	TGTGCCAGCAGTTTTGGCAGGGAAATAACTTACGAGCAGTACTTC	CASSFGREITYEQYF
.	TRBJ1-4	.	TRBV28	TGTGCCAGCAGACGCCGAGGTAGGGTAGGCGGCGAAAAACTGTTTTTT	CASRRRGRVGGEKLFF
TRBD1	TRBJ1-5	once	TRBV4-1	TGCGCCAGCAGCCCCGACAGGGGAAATCAGCCCCAGCATTTT	CASSPDRGNQPQHF
.	TRBJ2-1	.	TRBV11-2	TGTGCCAGCAGCTCCCGGGACGGAAGCTACAATGAGCAGTTCTTC	CASSSRDGSYNEQFF
TRBD1	TRBJ1-5	.	TRBV5-5	TGTGCCAGCAGCTTGTGGGACAGGGCCGATCAGCCCCAGCATTTT	CASSLWDRADQPQHF
.	TRBJ2-1	.	TRBV27	TGTGCCAGCAGTGGGTCAGGGGAGCAGTTCTTC	CASSGSGEQFF
.	TRBJ1-2	few	TRBV20-1	TGCAGTGCTAGAGATTGGGTTGGCTACACCTTC	CSARDWVGYTF
TRBD2	TRBJ2-7	.	TRBV4-1	TGCGCCAGCAGCCACGCGAGCGGGAGGGCTTACGAGCAGTACTTC	CASSHASGRAYEQYF
.	TRBJ2-7	once	TRBV30	TGTGCCTGGAGTGTGCTTCAGGGGCCCGAATACGAGCAGTACTTC	CAWSVLQGPEYEQYF
TRBD1	TRBJ2-5	.	TRBV2	TGTGCCACTCAATTTAACCTGCCGAGGGACAGGAGGCGAATACAAGAGACCCAGTACTTC	CATQFNLPRDRRRIQETQYF
.	TRBJ1-1	.	TRBV29-1	TGCAGCGTTGAGACAAGCACTGAAGCTTTCTTT	CSVETSTEAFF
.	TRBJ2-2	.	TRBV5-4	TGTGCCAGCGGCCAGGGGCGATTCGCCGGGGAGCTGTTTTTT	CASGQGRFAGELFF
.	TRBJ1-5	.	TRBV6-6	TGTGCCAGCAGGGCCGGCCCGGGGGATCAGCCCCAGCATTTT	CASRAGPGDQPQHF
.	TRBJ2-7	.	TRBV7-9	TGTGCCAGCAGCTTACGGCCGAACTACGAGCAGTACTTC	CASSLRPNYEQYF
.	TRBJ1-1	.	TRBV6-6	TGTGCCAGCAGTTACGGGAAGGCGACTGAAGCTTTCTTT	CASSYGKATEAFF
.	TRBJ1-6	.	TRBV28	TGTGCCAGCAGAACAGGTTTACCCCTCCACTTT	CASRTGLPLHF
TRBD2	TRBJ2-2	once	TRBV2	TGTGCCAGCAGGGTTGGACTAGTGGCTACCGGGGAGCTGTTTTTT	CASRVGLVATGELFF
.	TRBJ2-2	.	TRBV2	TGTGCCAGCAGTGGTGGTCGGCCGGCCGGGGAGCTGTTTTTT	CASSGGRPAGELFF
.	TRBJ2-1	.	TRBV28	TGTGCCTGTTTGGGTGGCAATGAGCAGTTCTTC	CACLGGNEQFF
.	TRBJ1-2	.	TRBV9	TGTGCCAGCAGCGGTTACATGAACTATGGCTACACCTTC	CASSGYMNYGYTF
.	TRBJ1-4	.	TRBV6-6	TGTGCCAGCAGCCTGGGGGAAAAACTGTTTTTT	CASSLGEKLFF
.	TRBJ2-1	once	TRBV6-5	TGTGCCAGCAGTTACCTAGCGGAGGGGGTCAATGAGCAGTTCTTC	CASSYLAEGVNEQFF
TRBD2	TRBJ2-1	once	TRBV6-7	TGTGCCCTCAGCCCTAGCGGGAATGACAATGAGCAGTTCTTC	CALSPSGNDNEQFF
.	TRBJ1-3	once	TRBV30	TGTGCCTGGAGTAGGGAAACTGGAAACACCATATATTTT	CAWSRETGNTIYF
TRBD1	TRBJ1-2	.	TRBV19	TGTGCCAGTAGTATAGCCATTGGACAGGGCGGCTATGGCTACACCTTC	CASSIAIGQGGYGYTF
.	TRBJ2-1	.	TRBV28	TGTGCCAGCATCAAATTGGGGGGCTACAATGAGCAGTTCTTC	CASIKLGGYNEQFF
TRBD1	TRBJ1-2	.	TRBV27	TGTGCCAGCAGTCCCTTATACCGGACAGGAACTAACTATGGCTACACCTTC	CASSPLYRTGTNYGYTF
.	TRBJ1-2	.	TRBV6-6	TGTGCCAGCAGTTACGAAGGGGATGGCTACACCTTC	CASSYEGDGYTF
.	TRBJ2-2	.	TRBV6-5	TGTGCCAGCAGTCCCCTAAACACCGGGGAGCTGTTTTTT	CASSPLNTGELFF
.	TRBJ1-2	.	TRBV29-1	TGCAGCGTTGAAGAGTATGGTGGCTACACCTTC	CSVEEYGGYTF
TRBD1	TRBJ2-7	.	TRBV27	TGTGCCAGCCGCGAGGGGACAGGCTACGAGCAGTACTTC	CASREGTGYEQYF
.	TRBJ1-4	.	TRBV27	TGTGCCAGCAGTCCCTGGGGAATTGCAACTAATGAAAAACTGTTTTTT	CASSPWGIATNEKLFF
.	TRBJ2-7	.	TRBV7-9	TGTGCCGCGGAAACCGGGAACCCCTACGAGCAGTACTTC	CAAETGNPYEQYF
.	TRBJ1-5	.	TRBV15	TGTGCCACCAGCAGATCACGCAGGGTGGATAGCAATCAGCCCCAGCATTTT	CATSRSRRVDSNQPQHF
TRBD1	TRBJ2-7	.	TRBV6-1	TGTGCCAGTAGGGACAGGTCAGGCTACGAGCAGTACTTC	CASRDRSGYEQYF
TRBD1	TRBJ2-7	.	TRBV4-1	TGCGCCAGCAGCCCCGGAACAGGGGGCATGTACGAGCAGTACTTC	CASSPGTGGMYEQYF
TRBD1	TRBJ2-7	.	TRBV7-9	TGTGCCAGCACCGGACAGGGTAGTAAGTACGAGCAGTACTTC	CASTGQGSKYEQYF
.	TRBJ2-1	.	TRBV25-1	TGTGCCAGCAGTGAGGTGCATGAGCAGTTCTTC	CASSEVHEQFF